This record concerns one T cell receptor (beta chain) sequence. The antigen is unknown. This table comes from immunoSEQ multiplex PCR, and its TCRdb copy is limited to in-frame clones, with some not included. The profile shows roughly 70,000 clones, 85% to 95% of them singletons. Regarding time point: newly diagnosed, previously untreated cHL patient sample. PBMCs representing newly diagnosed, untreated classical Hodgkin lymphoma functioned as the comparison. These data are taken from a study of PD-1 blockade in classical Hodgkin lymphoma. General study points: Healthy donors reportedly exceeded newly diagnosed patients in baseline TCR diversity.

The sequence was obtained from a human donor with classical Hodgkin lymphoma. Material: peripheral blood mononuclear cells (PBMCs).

The CDR3, as DNA: TGTGCCAGCAGCTTATCGGGGCCTCCCTATGGCTACACCTTC. Protein product: CASSLSGPPYGYTF. The V call is TRBV11-1, the J call TRBJ1-2; possibly TRBD1 for D (5 bases). Looked up from germline, CDR1 is SGHAT and CDR2 is FQDESV (reference sequence). V was cut by 2 bases and J by 4 bases, with 11 bases left in between. This CDR3 is built from 14 residues. Filled out from reference TRBV11-1 and TRBJ1-2, the complete variable domain reads EAEVAQSPRYKITEKSQAVAFWCDPISGHATLYWYRQILGQGPELLVQFQDESVVDDSQLPKDRFSAERLKGVDSTLKIQPAELGDSAMYLCASSLSGPPYGYTFGSGTRLTVV.